The present TCR beta chain was sequenced within a study of blood T cell repertoires in COVID-19. V was trimmed by 8 bases and J by 4 bases, leaving 14 bases between them. Germline V CDR1 and CDR2: PRHDT, FYEKMQ (reference sequence). The CDR3 runs 13 residues. Generated by immunoSEQ multiplex PCR, the TCRdb table keeps only in-frame clones and is missing some. The repertoire holds 230,000 or so clones, with roughly 88% as singletons. The TCR comes from a woman in her thirties or forties with acute COVID-19. The rearrangement uses TRBV13 and TRBJ1-2; no firm D call. Sequencing was done on a sample of PBMCs or T cells enriched from blood (not recorded which). CDR3 protein: CASSPFDSYGYTF. The CDR3 DNA is TGTGCCAGCTCCCCCTTTGATAGCTATGGCTACACCTTC. The entire variable domain, with the rest obtained from reference TRBV13 and TRBJ1-2, is as follows: AAGVIQSPRHLIKEKRETATLKCYPIPRHDTVYWYQQGPGQDPQFLISFYEKMQSDKGSIPDRFSAQQFSDYHSELNMSSLELGDSALYFCASSPFDSYGYTFGSGTRLTVV.